This TCR beta chain derives from a study of tumor and adjacent non-tumor tissue in lung cancer. RNA was extracted from bulk tissue without any cell sorting. Notes on this clonotype: With a much larger clone just one base away, this may be a read error.

Germline V gene lookup returns CDR1 SGHAT and CDR2 FQNNGV. CDR3 length equals 15 residues. After removal of 5 bases from V and 5 bases from J, the junction contained 3 bases not matched to a gene. TCRbeta libraries were built with three rounds of nested PCR, modified from ARM-PCR. TCRdb ran MiXCR on the multiplex PCR reads and lists one entry per CDR3 protein. The sample carries around 120,000 distinct CDR3 sequences, 66% recorded once. V and J are TRBV11-2 and TRBJ2-1; 13 nucleotides align to TRBD2. Sequencing used lung tumor tissue. The receptor comes from a man between 25 and 39 years old with non-small cell lung cancer. In DNA form, the CDR3 reads TGTGCCAGCAGCCCGACTAGCGGGGGGCACAATGAGCAGTTCTTC. It translates to CASSPTSGGHNEQFF.